Below are 6 T cell receptor beta chains sequenced from a single sample in a study of cytomegalovirus exposure and HLA in healthy donors. With 60 Vbeta and 13 Jbeta primers, the PCR was carried out. Assay used: immunoSEQ multiplex PCR; TCRdb lists only in-frame clones, some missing. The sample shows around 70,000 clones, about 81% of them seen only once. Sample: PBMCs. The receptor source for this set is a woman in her 40s in good health and CMV-seropositive.

V gene TRBV6-1 combines with J gene TRBJ1-1, with no clear D. Germline V CDR1 and CDR2: MNHNS, SASEGT. V gave up 0 bases and J gave up 2 bases, with 7 bases separating them. The CDR3 is 14 amino acids. The CDR3 nucleotides are TGTGCCAGCAGTGAAGCGGGAGACAACACTGAAGCTTTCTTT. It encodes CASSEAGDNTEAFF.

The chain has TRBV4-1 and TRBJ1-2; no clear D. Germline assignment: CDR1 MGHRA and CDR2 YSYEKL. The CDR3 consists of 14 residues. V was pared by 0 bases and J by 8 bases, with 13 bases between. The CDR3 sequence is CASSQEVRQGGYTF. CDR3 sequence (DNA): TGCGCCAGCAGCCAAGAGGTCAGGCAAGGCGGCTACACCTTC.

This clone was recorded only once. The chain has TRBV4-1 and TRBJ1-5; TRBD1 agrees at 8 bases. Per the germline V gene, CDR1 is MGHRA and CDR2 is YSYEKL. This CDR3 region has 16 residues. J gave up 3 bases and V 3 bases, and 7 bases lay outside the gene matches. CDR3 in DNA: TGCGCCAGCAGCCAGTTTCAGGGGGCCATCAATCAGCCCCAGCATTTT. This encodes CASSQFQGAINQPQHF.

The V gene is TRBV27, the J gene TRBJ2-7, with D possibly being TRBD1 (6 bases). Germline loops: CDR1 MNHEY, CDR2 SMNVEV (reference sequence). The CDR3 has 15 amino acids. V lost 2 bases and J 5 bases, leaving 16 bases between the germline ends. CDR3 in amino acids: CASSLTDRPRDEQYF. The CDR3 region has the DNA TGTGCCAGCAGTTTAACTGACAGGCCGAGGGACGAGCAGTACTTC.

This chain links TRBV5-1 with TRBJ1-5; maybe TRBD1 (6 bases). Trimming removed 0 bases at V and 9 bases at J, with 16 bases between. This CDR3 is 15 amino acids long. Per the germline V gene, CDR1 is SGHRS and CDR2 is YFSETQ. This CDR3 reads CASSLARQAGRPQHF. CDR3 bases: TGCGCCAGCAGCTTGGCCCGACAGGCAGGGCGGCCCCAGCATTTT.

This chain links TRBV7-3 with TRBJ2-3; perhaps TRBD2 as D (5 bases). Germline V gene sequence: CDR1 SGHTA, CDR2 FQGTGA. V lost 3 bases and J 6 bases, leaving 16 bases between the germline ends. CDR3 length: 15 residues. CDR3 residues: CASSLTSGVFDTQYF. In nucleotides, the CDR3 is TGTGCCAGCAGCTTGACCTCCGGGGTGTTCGATACGCAGTATTTT.